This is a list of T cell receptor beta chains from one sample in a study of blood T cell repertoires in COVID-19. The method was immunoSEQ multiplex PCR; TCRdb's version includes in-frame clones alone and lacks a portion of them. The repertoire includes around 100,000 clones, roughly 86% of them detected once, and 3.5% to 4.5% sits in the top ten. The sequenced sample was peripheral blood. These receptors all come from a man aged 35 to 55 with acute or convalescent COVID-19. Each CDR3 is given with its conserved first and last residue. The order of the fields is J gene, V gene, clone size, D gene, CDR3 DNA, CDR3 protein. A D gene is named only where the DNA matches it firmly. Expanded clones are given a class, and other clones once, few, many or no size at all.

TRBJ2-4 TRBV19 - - TGTGCCAGTAGTATAGATTTTCAATTGGTGGCTAGCCCCAAAAACATTCAGTACTTC CASSIDFQLVASPKNIQYF
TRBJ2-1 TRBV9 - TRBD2 TGTGCCAGCAGCGTAGCTAGCGGGGGATTTTATGAGCAGTTCTTC CASSVASGGFYEQFF
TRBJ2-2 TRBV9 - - TGTGCCAGCAGCGTAGAGGGGTTGACCGGGGAGCTGTTTTTT CASSVEGLTGELFF
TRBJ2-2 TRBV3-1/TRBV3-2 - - TGTGCCAGCACCGCGGGGCTGTTTTTT CASTAGLFF
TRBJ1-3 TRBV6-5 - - TGTGCCGCACAAACAGGTTCTGGAAACACCATATATTTT CAAQTGSGNTIYF
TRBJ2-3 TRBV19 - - TGTGCCAGTAGTACCCAACTAGCACTCACAGATACGCAGTATTTT CASSTQLALTDTQYF
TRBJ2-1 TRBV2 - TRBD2 TGTGCCAGCAGTGGTCGACGGGAGGCCGGGGTCAATGAGCAGTTCTTC CASSGRREAGVNEQFF
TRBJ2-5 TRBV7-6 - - TGTGCCAGCAGCCCGATATCGTTCCGCGGGACCCAAGAGACCCAGTACTTC CASSPISFRGTQETQYF
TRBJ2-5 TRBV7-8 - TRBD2 TGTGCCAGCAGCAGTTCTAGCGGGGAAGAGACCCAGTACTTC CASSSSSGEETQYF
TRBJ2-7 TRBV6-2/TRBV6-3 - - TGTGCCAGCAGTTACGGGCAGATGCTCTCGTGGCAGTACTTC CASSYGQMLSWQYF
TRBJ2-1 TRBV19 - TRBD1 TGTGCCAGTAGCCTAACATGGGACAGTACTTACAATGAGCAGTTCTTC CASSLTWDSTYNEQFF
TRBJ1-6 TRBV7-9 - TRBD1 TGTGCCAGCAGCTCTTGGACAGGGGAATGGACCCTCCACTTT CASSSWTGEWTLHF
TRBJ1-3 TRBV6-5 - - TGTGCCAGCAGTCGGGAGGGGGGAAACACCATATATTTT CASSREGGNTIYF
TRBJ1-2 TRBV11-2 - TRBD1 TGTGCCAGCAGCTTCCGGGACAGGGATGGCTACACCTTC CASSFRDRDGYTF
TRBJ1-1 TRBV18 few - TGTGCCAGCTCACCTCGGGGAACAGCCCAGGGGGCTTTCTTT CASSPRGTAQGAFF
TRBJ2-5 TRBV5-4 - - TGTGCCAGCAGCTCACCAGGGTTCCGGGAGACCCAGTACTTC CASSSPGFRETQYF
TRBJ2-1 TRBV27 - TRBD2 TGTGCCAGCAGTTTATATAGCGGGAGAGGATATGAGCAGTTCTTC CASSLYSGRGYEQFF
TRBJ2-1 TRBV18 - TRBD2 TGTGCCAGCTCACCGACTAGCGGGGGATACAATGAGCAGTTCTTC CASSPTSGGYNEQFF
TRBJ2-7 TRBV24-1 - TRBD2 TGTGCCACTAGTGATCCGACTAGCGGGAGTGGGGAGCAGTACTTC CATSDPTSGSGEQYF